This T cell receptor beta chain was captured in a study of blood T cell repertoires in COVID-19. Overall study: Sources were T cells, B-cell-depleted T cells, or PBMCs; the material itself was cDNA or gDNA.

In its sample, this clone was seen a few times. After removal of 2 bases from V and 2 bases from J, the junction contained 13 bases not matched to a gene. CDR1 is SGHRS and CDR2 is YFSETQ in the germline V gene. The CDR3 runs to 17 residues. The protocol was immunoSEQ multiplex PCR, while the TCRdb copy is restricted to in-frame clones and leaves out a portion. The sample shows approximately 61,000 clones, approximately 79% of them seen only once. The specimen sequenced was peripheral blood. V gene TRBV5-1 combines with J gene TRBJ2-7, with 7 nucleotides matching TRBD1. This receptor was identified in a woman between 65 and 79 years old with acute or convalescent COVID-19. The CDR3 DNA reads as TGCGCCAGCAGCTTCGACTTTTTCCGGGACAGTACCTACGAGCAGTACTTC. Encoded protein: CASSFDFFRDSTYEQYF.